The rows below give T cell receptor beta chains drawn from one sample of a study of molecular identifiers for immune sequencing clone quantification. In TCRdb, the PCR reads were re-called with MiXCR into one record per CDR3 protein. The sample gives around 82,000 distinct CDR3 sequences, 15% to 20% of which show up once; around 0.8% is in the top ten. Material for sequencing was naive CD8+ T cells from blood, with Jurkat cell RNA spiked in. The receptors come from a human donor in good health. Some libraries in this study had Jurkat cell RNA spiked in. Each CDR3 is given with its conserved first and last residue. Fields, in order: clone size, J gene, V gene, D gene, CDR3 DNA, CDR3 protein. A D gene is named only where the DNA matches it firmly. Clone size is shown for a subset of rows, as once, few, many or a class of expanded clone.

many | TRBJ2-5 | TRBV7-9 | - | TGTGCCAGCAGCCCAGAGCAGACGGGACAAGAGACCCAGTACTTC | CASSPEQTGQETQYF
- | TRBJ1-2 | TRBV19 | TRBD1 | TGTGCCAGTAGTTTTTCGACAGGGCTTGGCTACACCTTC | CASSFSTGLGYTF
many | TRBJ2-7 | TRBV28 | - | TGTGCCAGCAGTTCGAGGGTTTCCTACGAGCAGTACTTC | CASSSRVSYEQYF
many | TRBJ2-1 | TRBV5-1 | TRBD2 | TGCGCCAGCAGCTTGGGGCGGGTAGCGGGCGCTGTATACTCCTACAATGAGCAGTTCTTC | CASSLGRVAGAVYSYNEQFF
many | TRBJ1-2 | TRBV30 | - | TGTGCCTGGAGTGTAGGGTCGTTAAGTAACTATGGCTACACCTTC | CAWSVGSLSNYGYTF
many | TRBJ2-3 | TRBV7-9 | TRBD2 | TGTGCCAGCAGCGCGAGGACTAGCTATACGCAGTATTTT | CASSARTSYTQYF
many | TRBJ1-3 | TRBV9 | - | TGTGCCAGCAACCCCGGACCTGGAAACACCATATATTTT | CASNPGPGNTIYF
many | TRBJ1-1 | TRBV6-5 | - | TGTGCCAGCAGACCGCGAGGGGGACTGAGCACTGAAGCTTTCTTT | CASRPRGGLSTEAFF
many | TRBJ2-7 | TRBV28 | TRBD2 | TGTGCCACCACCCCTTGGGGGGGGAGCTACGAGCAGTACTTC | CATTPWGGSYEQYF
many | TRBJ2-1 | TRBV20-1 | - | TGCAGTGCTAGCATGACTAGGTTGGGTGAGCAGTTCTTC | CSASMTRLGEQFF
few | TRBJ2-1 | TRBV30 | TRBD2 | TGTGCCTGGAGTTCCCCAGCGGGGGTTTACAATGAGCAGTTCTTC | CAWSSPAGVYNEQFF
many | TRBJ1-1 | TRBV4-3 | - | TGCGCCAGCAGCCAAGGCACGGGGCAAGCGGGAACTGAAGCTTTCTTT | CASSQGTGQAGTEAFF
many | TRBJ1-1 | TRBV5-5 | - | TGTGCCAGCAGCTTGGACAGGGTGCACACTGAAGCTTTCTTT | CASSLDRVHTEAFF
many | TRBJ1-1 | TRBV18 | - | TGTGCCAGCTCAATTACCGAGACTGCGGGTACTGAAGCTTTCTTT | CASSITETAGTEAFF
- | TRBJ1-1 | TRBV2 | - | TGTGCCAGCAGTGAAGAGGGGAGGACTGAAGCTTTCTTT | CASSEEGRTEAFF
- | TRBJ2-2 | TRBV7-9 | - | TGTGCCAGCAGCTCCTCGACTAGGGGGTTGGCCGGGGAGCTGTTTTTT | CASSSSTRGLAGELFF
many | TRBJ2-7 | TRBV4-3 | - | TGCGCCAGCAGCCAAGATAGGCGGGGCCCCAACTACGAGCAGTACTTC | CASSQDRRGPNYEQYF
many | TRBJ2-5 | TRBV3-1 | TRBD2 | TGTGCCAGCAGCAATACAATCGGGACTAGCCAAGAGACCCAGTACTTC | CASSNTIGTSQETQYF
many | TRBJ2-7 | TRBV27 | - | TGTGCCAGCAGCTCCGGCCCCTACGAGCAGTACTTC | CASSSGPYEQYF
- | TRBJ1-1 | TRBV30 | TRBD1 | TGTGCCTGGAGTGTCGGGGACAGCGAAGCTTTCTTT | CAWSVGDSEAFF
many | TRBJ2-5 | TRBV19 | - | TGTGCCAGTAGCATTCACACCGGGACCACGAACGAGAAGACCCAGTACTTC | CASSIHTGTTNEKTQYF
- | TRBJ2-3 | TRBV20-1 | - | TGCAGTGCTAGGGCAGGGATCACAGATACGCAGTATTTT | CSARAGITDTQYF
many | TRBJ2-3 | TRBV29-1 | - | TGCAGCGTTGAAGATCTTGGGGCAGATACGCAGTATTTT | CSVEDLGADTQYF
many | TRBJ2-3 | TRBV3-1 | - | TGTGCCAGCAGCCTATACACAGATACGCAGTATTTT | CASSLYTDTQYF
- | TRBJ2-7 | TRBV28 | TRBD1 | TGTGCCAGCAGCCCACATGTGCAGGGGGCCTACGAGCAGTACTTC | CASSPHVQGAYEQYF
- | TRBJ2-1 | TRBV2 | - | TGTGCCAGCAGTGAGAGGGATCTCTCCTACAATGAGCAGTTCTTC | CASSERDLSYNEQFF
many | TRBJ1-5 | TRBV4-2 | TRBD1 | TGTGCCAGCAGCCAAGTAACAGGGGGTTTCGATCAGCCCCAGCATTTT | CASSQVTGGFDQPQHF
many | TRBJ2-1 | TRBV4-3 | - | TGCGCCAGCAGCCAAATCTGGGACTCCCCGATCCCCCGGGAGCAGTTCTTC | CASSQIWDSPIPREQFF
many | TRBJ2-7 | TRBV2 | - | TGTGCCAGCAGTCCCGACCCGAAAAGCTCCTACGAGCAGTACTTC | CASSPDPKSSYEQYF
many | TRBJ2-1 | TRBV11-2 | - | TGTGCCAGCACCTCCTTTGACCGAAACAATGAGCAGTTCTTC | CASTSFDRNNEQFF
many | TRBJ2-1 | TRBV7-9 | - | TGTGCCAGCAGCTTAGTTCTAGACAATGAGCAGTTCTTC | CASSLVLDNEQFF
many | TRBJ2-5 | TRBV12-3/TRBV12-4 | - | TGTGCCAGCAGTTCTGCGGCCCGCGAGACCCAGTACTTC | CASSSAARETQYF
many | TRBJ2-7 | TRBV7-9 | - | TGTGCCAGCAGCTTAGTCGGCTACGAGCAGTACTTC | CASSLVGYEQYF
many | TRBJ2-3 | TRBV30 | - | TGTGCCTGGAGTGTAGAGGTCACAGATACGCAGTATTTT | CAWSVEVTDTQYF
- | TRBJ2-7 | TRBV5-1 | TRBD2 | TGCGCCAGCAACCCGGCGGGGGGGGAGTACTACGAGCAGTACTTC | CASNPAGGEYYEQYF
many | TRBJ1-1 | TRBV28 | - | TGTGCCAGCAGTTTTCGGGGTGGAGCGGACACTGAAGCTTTCTTT | CASSFRGGADTEAFF
- | TRBJ1-1 | TRBV5-1 | TRBD1 | TGCGCCAGCAGCCTTGTAGGGGGCAGGAGTGAAGCTTTCTTT | CASSLVGGRSEAFF
many | TRBJ2-2 | TRBV20-1 | TRBD2 | TGCAGTGCAAAGACTAGCGGGAGCCCCGGGGAGCTGTTTTTT | CSAKTSGSPGELFF
many | TRBJ2-3 | TRBV19 | - | TGTGCCAGTAGTATTATAGGGGCAGATACGCAGTATTTT | CASSIIGADTQYF
many | TRBJ2-7 | TRBV19 | - | TGTGCCAGTAGTGGGGCGCTGGAGCAGTACTTC | CASSGALEQYF
many | TRBJ2-7 | TRBV10-3 | - | TGTGCCATCAGTGTATCAGGGTACGAGCAGTACTTC | CAISVSGYEQYF
many | TRBJ2-7 | TRBV19 | - | TGTGCCAGTAGTGCCGGGGCTGCCTACGAGCAGTACTTC | CASSAGAAYEQYF
many | TRBJ2-1 | TRBV7-8 | - | TGTGCCAGCAGCTTAGCGTGGAATGAGCAGTTCTTC | CASSLAWNEQFF
many | TRBJ1-2 | TRBV12-3/TRBV12-4 | TRBD1 | TGTGCCAGCAGTACCGTCCCGGGGACAGGGACCGGCTACACCTTC | CASSTVPGTGTGYTF
many | TRBJ2-4 | TRBV20-1 | TRBD1 | TGCAGTGCTAGAGAAGGGACAGGGGCGTACTTC | CSAREGTGAYF
many | TRBJ1-5 | TRBV20-1 | TRBD1 | TGCAGTGCTACCGGGACAGAGCCCTATAGCAATCAGCCCCAGCATTTT | CSATGTEPYSNQPQHF
many | TRBJ2-1 | TRBV20-1 | - | TGCAGTGCTACTCCTTTGACAGGTTTTGAGCAGTTCTTC | CSATPLTGFEQFF
many | TRBJ2-3 | TRBV28 | TRBD1 | TGTGCCAGCATCCGTCAGGGGGCGCAGTATTTT | CASIRQGAQYF
many | TRBJ2-7 | TRBV3-2 | - | TGTGCCAGCAGCCATGCGGGGGCTATTATCTACGAGCAGTACTTC | CASSHAGAIIYEQYF
many | TRBJ1-1 | TRBV29-1 | - | TGCAGCGTTCCCTCCCTCACTGAAGCTTTCTTT | CSVPSLTEAFF
many | TRBJ2-7 | TRBV6-2/TRBV6-3 | TRBD1 | TGTGCCAGCAGCTCACCCGCGGACAGGGGGTTTTACGAGCAGTACTTC | CASSSPADRGFYEQYF
few | TRBJ2-1 | TRBV19 | - | TGTGCCAGTAGTAGGATGCCGGCGGCTTACAATGAGCAGTTCTTC | CASSRMPAAYNEQFF
many | TRBJ1-2 | TRBV4-3 | - | TGCGCCAGCAGCCAAGAAGTTGCACGGGGCGGCTACACCTTC | CASSQEVARGGYTF
- | TRBJ2-3 | TRBV4-3 | TRBD2 | TGCGCCAGCAGCCAACAGCTAGCGGGGGGGGTCACAGATACGCAGTATTTT | CASSQQLAGGVTDTQYF
many | TRBJ2-5 | TRBV7-9 | - | TGTGCCAGCAGCTTTCAGGGACACGAGACCCAGTACTTC | CASSFQGHETQYF
many | TRBJ2-3 | TRBV15 | - | TGTGCCACCAGCAGAGCAGATACGCAGTATTTT | CATSRADTQYF
few | TRBJ2-5 | TRBV11-2 | - | TGTGCCAGCAGCTCTCGGGCCGTCGGTGAGACCCAGTACTTC | CASSSRAVGETQYF